This TCR beta chain was documented in a study of cytomegalovirus exposure and HLA in healthy donors. Study-level points and caveats: In presence/absence analyses, roughly uniform sequencing depth across donors was assumed.

The CDR3 spans 14 residues. Germline assignment: CDR1 MNHNS and CDR2 SASEGT. V was clipped by 6 bases and J by 6 bases; unmatched bases: 5. This clone showed up just once. Its antigen is unidentified. PCR involved 60 Vbeta and 13 Jbeta primers. Assay used: immunoSEQ multiplex PCR; TCRdb lists only in-frame clones, some missing. This sample has over 80,000 clones; about 80% occur once, and the top ten carry about 6.4%. The rearrangement uses TRBV6-1 and TRBJ2-5; the match to TRBD2 covers 12 bases. The clonotype originates from a female donor in good health and CMV-seronegative. Sequenced material: PBMCs. The CDR3 DNA reads as TGTGCCAGCAGCGGACTAGCGGGAAGTCAGACCCAGTACTTC. Its protein is CASSGLAGSQTQYF.